The T cell receptor (beta chain) under discussion was sequenced for a study of shared clonotypes between healthy human individuals. Some clones are missing from TCRdb's copy, which holds only in-frame ones; the method was immunoSEQ multiplex PCR. The repertoire has fewer than 500,000 clones, about three quarters of them found once; the top ten carry approximately 12%. Trimming took 9 bases from V and 2 from J, leaving 12 bases between them. The V gene's germline CDR1 is LNHDA and CDR2 SQIVND (reference sequence). The CDR3 loop spans 13 amino acids. The rearrangement uses TRBV19 and TRBJ2-3; D is uncertain. This receptor was identified in a middle-aged woman in good health. Some clones in this sample may be carry-over from other donors' samples. The sequencing input was PBMCs. Here the CDR3 reads CARSPRTTDTQYF. The DNA of the CDR3 is TGTGCCAGGAGCCCAAGGACCACAGATACGCAGTATTTT.